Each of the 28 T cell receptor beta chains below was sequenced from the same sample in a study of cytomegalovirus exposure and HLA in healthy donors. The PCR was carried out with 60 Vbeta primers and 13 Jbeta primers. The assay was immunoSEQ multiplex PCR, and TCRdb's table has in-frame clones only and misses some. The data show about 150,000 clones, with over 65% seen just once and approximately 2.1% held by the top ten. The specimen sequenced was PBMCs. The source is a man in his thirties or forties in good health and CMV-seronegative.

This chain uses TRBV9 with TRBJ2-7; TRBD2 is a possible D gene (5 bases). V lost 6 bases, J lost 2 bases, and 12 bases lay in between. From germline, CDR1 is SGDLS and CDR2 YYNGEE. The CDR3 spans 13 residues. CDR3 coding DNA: TGTGCCAGCAACTTGGACGGGACCTACGAGCAGTACTTC. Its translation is CASNLDGTYEQYF.

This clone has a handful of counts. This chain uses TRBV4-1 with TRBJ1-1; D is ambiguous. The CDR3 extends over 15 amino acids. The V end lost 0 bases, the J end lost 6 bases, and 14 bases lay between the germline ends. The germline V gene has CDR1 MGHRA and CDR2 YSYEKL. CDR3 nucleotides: TGCGCCAGCAGCCAAGAATCCGGGAAAAACCCTGAAGCTTTCTTT. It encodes CASSQESGKNPEAFF.

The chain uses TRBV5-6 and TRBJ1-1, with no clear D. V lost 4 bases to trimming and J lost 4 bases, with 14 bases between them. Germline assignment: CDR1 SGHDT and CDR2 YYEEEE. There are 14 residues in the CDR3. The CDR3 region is CASSTGARGTEAFF. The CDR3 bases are TGTGCCAGCAGCACGGGAGCGCGCGGCACTGAAGCTTTCTTT.

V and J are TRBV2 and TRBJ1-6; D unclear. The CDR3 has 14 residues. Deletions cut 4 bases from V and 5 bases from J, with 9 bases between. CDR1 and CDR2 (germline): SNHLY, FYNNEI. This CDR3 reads CASSVAGNNSPLHF. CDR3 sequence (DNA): TGTGCCAGCAGTGTCGCGGGGAATAATTCACCCCTCCACTTT.

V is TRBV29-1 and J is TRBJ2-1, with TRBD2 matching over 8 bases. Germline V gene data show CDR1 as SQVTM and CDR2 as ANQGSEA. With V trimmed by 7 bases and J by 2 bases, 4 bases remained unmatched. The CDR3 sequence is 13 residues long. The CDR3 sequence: CSASGGTYNEQFF. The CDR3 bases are TGCAGCGCAAGCGGGGGCACCTACAATGAGCAGTTCTTC.

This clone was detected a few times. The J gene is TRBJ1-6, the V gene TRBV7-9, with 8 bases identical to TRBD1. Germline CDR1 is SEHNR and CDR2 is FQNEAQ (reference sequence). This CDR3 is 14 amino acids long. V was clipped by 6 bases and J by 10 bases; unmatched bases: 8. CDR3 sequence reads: CASSAQGEESPLHF. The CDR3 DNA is TGTGCCAGCAGTGCACAGGGGGAGGAATCACCCCTCCACTTT. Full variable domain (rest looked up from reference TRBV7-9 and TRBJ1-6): DTGVSQNPRHKITKRGQNVTFRCDPISEHNRLYWYRQTLGQGPEFLTYFQNEAQLEKSRLLSDRFSAERPKGSFSTLEIQRTEQGDSAMYLCASSAQGEESPLHFGNGTRLTVT.

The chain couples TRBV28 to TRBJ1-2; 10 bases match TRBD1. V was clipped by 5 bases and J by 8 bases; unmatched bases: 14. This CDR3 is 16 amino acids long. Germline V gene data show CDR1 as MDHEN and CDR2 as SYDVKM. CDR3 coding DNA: TGTGCCAGCAGTCCAAGGCCCGGACAGGGGGAGAGCGGCTACACCTTC. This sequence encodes CASSPRPGQGESGYTF.

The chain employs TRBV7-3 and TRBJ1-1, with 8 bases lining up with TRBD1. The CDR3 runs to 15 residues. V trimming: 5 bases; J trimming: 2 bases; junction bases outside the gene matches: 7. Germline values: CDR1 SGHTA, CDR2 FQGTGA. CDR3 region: CASSLLGQDNTEAFF. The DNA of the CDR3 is TGTGCCAGCAGCCTATTGGGACAGGATAACACTGAAGCTTTCTTT.

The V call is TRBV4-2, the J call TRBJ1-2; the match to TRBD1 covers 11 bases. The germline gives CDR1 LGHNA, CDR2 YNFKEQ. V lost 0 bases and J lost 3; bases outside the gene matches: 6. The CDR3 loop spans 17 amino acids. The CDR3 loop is CASSQDRGQGADYGYTF. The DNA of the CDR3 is TGTGCCAGCAGCCAAGATAGAGGACAGGGGGCCGACTATGGCTACACCTTC.

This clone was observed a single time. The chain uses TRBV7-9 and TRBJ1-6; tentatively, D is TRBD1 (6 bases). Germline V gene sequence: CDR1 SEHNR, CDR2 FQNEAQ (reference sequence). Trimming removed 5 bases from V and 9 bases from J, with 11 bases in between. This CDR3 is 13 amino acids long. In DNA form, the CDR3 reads TGTGCCAGCAGCAAAGAACAGGGTTCACCCCTCCACTTT. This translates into CASSKEQGSPLHF. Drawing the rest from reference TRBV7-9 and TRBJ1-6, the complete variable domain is DTGVSQNPRHKITKRGQNVTFRCDPISEHNRLYWYRQTLGQGPEFLTYFQNEAQLEKSRLLSDRFSAERPKGSFSTLEIQRTEQGDSAMYLCASSKEQGSPLHFGNGTRLTVT.

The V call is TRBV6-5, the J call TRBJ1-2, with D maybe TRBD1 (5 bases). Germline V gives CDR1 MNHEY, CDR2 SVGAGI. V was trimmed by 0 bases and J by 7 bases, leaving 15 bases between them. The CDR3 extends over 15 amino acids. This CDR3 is CASSYSIGRGGGYTF. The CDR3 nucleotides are TGTGCCAGCAGTTACTCGATCGGTAGGGGCGGTGGCTACACCTTC.

CDR3: CASSQETGSGYEQYF. The CDR3 bases are TGCGCCAGCAGCCAAGAAACCGGGTCTGGGTACGAGCAGTACTTC. The rearrangement links TRBV4-3 to TRBJ2-7; D gene unclear. The CDR3 runs 15 residues. CDR1 and CDR2 (germline): LGHNA, YSLEER. V dropped 0 bases and J dropped 4 bases, with 13 bases sitting between them.

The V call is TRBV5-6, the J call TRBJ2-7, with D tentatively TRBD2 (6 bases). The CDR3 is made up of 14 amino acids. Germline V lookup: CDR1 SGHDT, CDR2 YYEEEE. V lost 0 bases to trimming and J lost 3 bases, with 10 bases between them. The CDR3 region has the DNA TGTGCCAGCAGCTTGGGGGCCGGGGGCTACGAGCAGTACTTC. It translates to CASSLGAGGYEQYF. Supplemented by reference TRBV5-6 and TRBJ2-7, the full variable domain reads DAGVTQSPTHLIKTRGQQVTLRCSPKSGHDTVSWYQQALGQGPQFIFQYYEEEERQRGNFPDRFSGHQFPNYSSELNVNALLLGDSALYLCASSLGAGGYEQYFGPGTRLTVT.

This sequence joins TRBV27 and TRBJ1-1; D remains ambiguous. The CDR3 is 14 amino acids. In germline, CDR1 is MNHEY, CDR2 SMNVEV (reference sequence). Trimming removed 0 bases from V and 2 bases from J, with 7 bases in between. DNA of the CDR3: TGTGCCAGCAGTTTATCGAGGGCAAACACTGAAGCTTTCTTT. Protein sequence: CASSLSRANTEAFF.

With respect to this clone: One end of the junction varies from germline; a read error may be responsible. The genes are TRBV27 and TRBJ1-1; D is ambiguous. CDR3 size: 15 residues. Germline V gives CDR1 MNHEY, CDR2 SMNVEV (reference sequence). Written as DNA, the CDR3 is TGTGCCAGCAGTTTAAGGGAGGGAGGGAACATTGAAGCTTTCTTT. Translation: CASSLREGGNIEAFF.

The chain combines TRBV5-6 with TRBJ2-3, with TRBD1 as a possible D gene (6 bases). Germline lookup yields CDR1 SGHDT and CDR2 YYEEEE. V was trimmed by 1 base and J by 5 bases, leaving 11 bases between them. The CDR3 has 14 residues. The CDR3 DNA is TGTGCCAGCAGCTTGCAACAGGGAGAAGATACGCAGTATTTT. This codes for CASSLQQGEDTQYF.

The CDR3 DNA is TGCACCAGCAGGCCGACGGGGAATGAGCAGTTCTTC. Its translation: CTSRPTGNEQFF. The chain links TRBV1 to TRBJ2-1; TRBD2 was called by the table and not checked on the DNA. TRBV1 has pseudogene status. The CDR3 length is 12 residues.

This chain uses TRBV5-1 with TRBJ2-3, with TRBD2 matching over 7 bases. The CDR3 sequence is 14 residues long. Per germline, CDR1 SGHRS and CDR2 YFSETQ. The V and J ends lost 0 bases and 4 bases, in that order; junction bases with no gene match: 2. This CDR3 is CASSLGGRPDTQYF. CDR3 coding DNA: TGCGCCAGCAGCTTGGGCGGGAGACCAGATACGCAGTATTTT.

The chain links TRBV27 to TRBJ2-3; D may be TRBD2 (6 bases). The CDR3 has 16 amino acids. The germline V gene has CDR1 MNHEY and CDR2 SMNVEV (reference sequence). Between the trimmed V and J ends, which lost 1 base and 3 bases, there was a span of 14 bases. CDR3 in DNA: TGTGCCAGCAGTTTATTCCCCGGGGGTTCGACAGATACGCAGTATTTT. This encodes CASSLFPGGSTDTQYF.

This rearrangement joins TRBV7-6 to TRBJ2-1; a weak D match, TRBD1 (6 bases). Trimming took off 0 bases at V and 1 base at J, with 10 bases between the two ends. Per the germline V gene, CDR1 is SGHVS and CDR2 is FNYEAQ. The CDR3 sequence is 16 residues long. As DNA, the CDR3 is TGTGCCAGCAGCTTAGCCACAGGGAGTTCCTACAATGAGCAGTTCTTC. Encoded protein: CASSLATGSSYNEQFF.

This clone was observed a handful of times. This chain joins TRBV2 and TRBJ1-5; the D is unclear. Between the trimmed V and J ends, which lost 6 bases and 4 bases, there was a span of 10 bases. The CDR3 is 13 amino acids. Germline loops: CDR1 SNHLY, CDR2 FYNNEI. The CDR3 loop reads CASRADVNQPQHF. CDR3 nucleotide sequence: TGTGCCAGCAGGGCAGATGTAAATCAGCCCCAGCATTTT. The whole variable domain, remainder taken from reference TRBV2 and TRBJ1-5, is EPEVTQTPSHQVTQMGQEVILRCVPISNHLYFYWYRQILGQKVEFLVSFYNNEISEKSEIFDDQFSVERPDGSNFTLKIRSTKLEDSAMYFCASRADVNQPQHFGDGTRLSIL.

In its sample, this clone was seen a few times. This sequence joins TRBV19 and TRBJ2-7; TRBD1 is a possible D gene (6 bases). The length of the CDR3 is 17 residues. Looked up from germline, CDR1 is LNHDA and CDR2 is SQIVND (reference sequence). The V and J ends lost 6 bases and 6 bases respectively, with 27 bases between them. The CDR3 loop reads CASSPFERDTVGIEQYF. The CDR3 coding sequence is TGTGCCAGTAGCCCTTTTGAAAGGGACACCGTAGGGATCGAGCAGTACTTC.

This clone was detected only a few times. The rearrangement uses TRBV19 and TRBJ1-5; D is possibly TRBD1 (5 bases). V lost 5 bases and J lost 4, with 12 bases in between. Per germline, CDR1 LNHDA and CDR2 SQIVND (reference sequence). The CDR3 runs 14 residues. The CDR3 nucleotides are TGTGCCAGTAGTCCACAGGTTATGAATCAGCCCCAGCATTTT. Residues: CASSPQVMNQPQHF.

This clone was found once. CDR3 sequence (DNA): TGTGCCAGCAGACTGACAGGGCAGGCAGATACGCAGTATTTT. Translating gives CASRLTGQADTQYF. The chain uses TRBV5-4 and TRBJ2-3, with TRBD1 matching over 7 bases. The CDR3 loop spans 14 amino acids. Germline V gene lookup returns CDR1 SGHNT and CDR2 YYREEE (reference sequence). V shed 5 bases and J 4 bases; nucleotides not matched to a gene: 7.

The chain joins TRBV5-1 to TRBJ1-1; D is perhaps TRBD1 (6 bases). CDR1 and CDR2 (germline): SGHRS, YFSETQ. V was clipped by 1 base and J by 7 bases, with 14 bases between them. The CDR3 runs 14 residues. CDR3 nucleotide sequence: TGCGCCAGCAGCTTGATTCAGGGGCAGAGTGAAGCTTTCTTT. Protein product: CASSLIQGQSEAFF. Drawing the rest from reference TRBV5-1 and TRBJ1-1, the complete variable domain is KAGVTQTPRYLIKTRGQQVTLSCSPISGHRSVSWYQQTPGQGLQFLFEYFSETQRNKGNFPGRFSGRQFSNSRSEMNVSTLELGDSALYLCASSLIQGQSEAFFGQGTRLTVV.

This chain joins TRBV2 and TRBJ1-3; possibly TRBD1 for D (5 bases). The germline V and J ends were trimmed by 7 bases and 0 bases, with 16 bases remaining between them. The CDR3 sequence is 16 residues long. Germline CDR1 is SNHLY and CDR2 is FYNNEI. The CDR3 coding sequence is TGTGCCAGCACCGTTAGGGACTTTATCTCTGGAAACACCATATATTTT. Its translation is CASTVRDFISGNTIYF.

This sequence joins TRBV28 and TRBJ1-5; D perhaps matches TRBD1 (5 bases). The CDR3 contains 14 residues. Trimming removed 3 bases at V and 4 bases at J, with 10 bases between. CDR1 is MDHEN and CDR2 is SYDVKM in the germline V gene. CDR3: CASSLMGGNQPQHF. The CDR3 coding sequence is TGTGCCAGCAGTTTGATGGGGGGGAATCAGCCCCAGCATTTT.

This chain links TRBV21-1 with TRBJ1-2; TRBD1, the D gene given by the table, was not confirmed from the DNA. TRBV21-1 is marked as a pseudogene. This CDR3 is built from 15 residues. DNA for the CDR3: TGTGCCAGCAGCAAAGGGGACAGGTCCCTGGATGGCTACACCTTC. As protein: CASSKGDRSLDGYTF.